The rows below give T cell receptor beta chains drawn from one sample of a study of blood T cell repertoires in COVID-19. The assay was immunoSEQ multiplex PCR, and TCRdb's table has in-frame clones only and misses some. There are about 87,000 clones in the sample; 60% to 80% occur only once, and approximately 4.6% lies in the top ten. The specimen sequenced was peripheral blood. These receptors came from a woman aged 50 to 60 with acute or convalescent COVID-19. CDR3s include the opening cysteine and the closing phenylalanine or tryptophan. The order of the fields is D gene, V gene, clone size, J gene, CDR3 length, CDR3 protein, CDR3 DNA. The D gene is left open where the match is weak. A row's size may be missing; if present it is once, few, many or a size class.

d_gene: .; v_gene: TRBV15; abundance: .; j_gene: TRBJ1-4; len: 13; CDR3aa: CATSRQGNEKLFF; CDR3nt: TGTGCCACCAGCAGACAGGGGAACGAAAAACTGTTTTTT
d_gene: TRBD1; v_gene: TRBV5-1; abundance: .; j_gene: TRBJ2-5; len: 14; CDR3aa: CASSQTGFSETQYF; CDR3nt: TGCGCCAGCAGCCAGACAGGGTTTTCGGAGACCCAGTACTTC
d_gene: .; v_gene: TRBV25-1; abundance: .; j_gene: TRBJ2-5; len: 13; CDR3aa: CASSIQGGETQYF; CDR3nt: TGTGCCAGCAGCATCCAGGGCGGCGAGACCCAGTACTTC
d_gene: .; v_gene: TRBV6-2/TRBV6-3; abundance: .; j_gene: TRBJ1-2; len: 15; CDR3aa: CASSYNWEITYGYTF; CDR3nt: TGTGCCAGCAGTTATAATTGGGAGATCACTTATGGCTACACCTTC
d_gene: TRBD1; v_gene: TRBV7-6; abundance: once; j_gene: TRBJ1-4; len: 15; CDR3aa: CASSLEGQANEKLFF; CDR3nt: TGTGCCAGCAGCTTAGAAGGACAGGCAAATGAAAAACTGTTTTTT
d_gene: .; v_gene: TRBV27; abundance: .; j_gene: TRBJ1-5; len: 13; CDR3aa: CASRRGFNQPQHF; CDR3nt: TGTGCCAGCAGGAGGGGGTTCAATCAGCCCCAGCATTTT
d_gene: .; v_gene: TRBV2; abundance: .; j_gene: TRBJ1-5; len: 13; CDR3aa: CATSGGVNQPQHF; CDR3nt: TGTGCCACCTCGGGGGGGGTAAATCAGCCCCAGCATTTT
d_gene: .; v_gene: TRBV7-9; abundance: .; j_gene: TRBJ1-3; len: 12; CDR3aa: CASQSSGNTIYF; CDR3nt: TGTGCCTCACAGAGCTCTGGAAACACCATATATTTT
d_gene: TRBD2; v_gene: TRBV28; abundance: few; j_gene: TRBJ2-1; len: 13; CDR3aa: CASLAGGYNEQFF; CDR3nt: TGTGCCAGCCTAGCGGGGGGCTACAATGAGCAGTTCTTC
d_gene: TRBD1; v_gene: TRBV28; abundance: .; j_gene: TRBJ1-5; len: 19; CDR3aa: CASSPWDSFTRVGDQPQHF; CDR3nt: TGTGCCAGCAGTCCTTGGGACAGCTTTACAAGGGTTGGGGATCAGCCCCAGCATTTT
d_gene: TRBD2; v_gene: TRBV3-1/TRBV3-2; abundance: .; j_gene: TRBJ2-7; len: 19; CDR3aa: CASSHKSPTSGGRNYEQYF; CDR3nt: TGTGCCAGCAGCCACAAATCACCGACTAGCGGGGGCCGGAATTACGAGCAGTACTTC
d_gene: .; v_gene: TRBV10-3; abundance: .; j_gene: TRBJ1-4; len: 14; CDR3aa: CAISEYGGGEKLFF; CDR3nt: TGTGCCATCAGTGAATACGGGGGGGGTGAAAAACTGTTTTTT
d_gene: .; v_gene: TRBV6-2/TRBV6-3; abundance: few; j_gene: TRBJ1-1; len: 14; CDR3aa: CASSTEQGPTEAFF; CDR3nt: TGTGCCAGCAGTACAGAACAGGGTCCCACTGAAGCTTTCTTT
d_gene: TRBD1; v_gene: TRBV28; abundance: .; j_gene: TRBJ1-4; len: 16; CDR3aa: CASSLAQGHRVEKLFF; CDR3nt: TGTGCCAGCAGCCTTGCACAGGGGCACCGTGTTGAAAAACTGTTTTTT
d_gene: TRBD2; v_gene: TRBV6-5; abundance: .; j_gene: TRBJ2-1; len: 14; CDR3aa: CASKGASGGNEQFF; CDR3nt: TGTGCCAGCAAGGGAGCTAGCGGGGGTAATGAGCAGTTCTTC
d_gene: TRBD1; v_gene: TRBV24-1; abundance: .; j_gene: TRBJ1-6; len: 15; CDR3aa: CATSDSGQGGSPLHF; CDR3nt: TGTGCCACCAGTGATTCGGGACAGGGGGGATCACCCCTCCACTTT
d_gene: TRBD1; v_gene: TRBV5-1; abundance: .; j_gene: TRBJ1-2; len: 18; CDR3aa: CASSQELPGQGAQYGYTF; CDR3nt: TGCGCCAGCAGCCAGGAATTACCGGGACAGGGGGCGCAATATGGCTACACCTTC
d_gene: .; v_gene: TRBV6-5; abundance: .; j_gene: TRBJ1-6; len: 14; CDR3aa: CASSYGQGNSPLHF; CDR3nt: TGTGCCAGCAGTTACGGGCAGGGGAATTCACCCCTCCACTTT
d_gene: .; v_gene: TRBV7-2; abundance: .; j_gene: TRBJ1-5; len: 13; CDR3aa: CASSGGSNQPQHF; CDR3nt: TGTGCCAGCAGCGGAGGGAGCAATCAGCCCCAGCATTTT
d_gene: TRBD2; v_gene: TRBV28; abundance: .; j_gene: TRBJ2-5; len: 16; CDR3aa: CASSLSTSGGQETQYF; CDR3nt: TGTGCCAGCAGTTTATCGACTAGCGGGGGCCAAGAGACCCAGTACTTC
d_gene: .; v_gene: TRBV7-2; abundance: few; j_gene: TRBJ1-2; len: 14; CDR3aa: CASSLRGDLYGYTF; CDR3nt: TGTGCCAGCAGCTTAAGGGGCGACCTTTATGGCTACACCTTC
d_gene: .; v_gene: TRBV9; abundance: .; j_gene: TRBJ2-5; len: 13; CDR3aa: CARPRQAQETQYF; CDR3nt: TGTGCCAGACCCAGACAGGCCCAAGAGACCCAGTACTTC
d_gene: TRBD1; v_gene: TRBV18; abundance: .; j_gene: TRBJ1-1; len: 15; CDR3aa: CASSLQTGVNTEAFF; CDR3nt: TGTGCCAGCTCCCTCCAGACAGGGGTGAACACTGAAGCTTTCTTT
d_gene: .; v_gene: TRBV5-1; abundance: .; j_gene: TRBJ2-2; len: 14; CDR3aa: CASSLDGNTGELFF; CDR3nt: TGCGCCAGCAGCTTGGACGGGAACACCGGGGAGCTGTTTTTT
d_gene: TRBD1; v_gene: TRBV7-9; abundance: .; j_gene: TRBJ1-1; len: 14; CDR3aa: CASSLPGQGYEAFF; CDR3nt: TGTGCCAGCAGCCTACCGGGACAGGGATATGAAGCTTTCTTT
d_gene: TRBD2; v_gene: TRBV4-3; abundance: .; j_gene: TRBJ2-1; len: 16; CDR3aa: CASSRTSGGVHNEQFF; CDR3nt: TGCGCCAGCAGCCGGACTAGCGGGGGGGTCCACAATGAGCAGTTCTTC
d_gene: TRBD1; v_gene: TRBV10-3; abundance: .; j_gene: TRBJ2-7; len: 12; CDR3aa: CATRTGSYEQYF; CDR3nt: TGTGCCACTAGGACAGGGTCCTACGAGCAGTACTTC
d_gene: TRBD1; v_gene: TRBV6-5; abundance: .; j_gene: TRBJ1-1; len: 13; CDR3aa: CASSRTGVTEAFF; CDR3nt: TGTGCCAGTTCCAGGACAGGGGTGACTGAAGCTTTCTTT
d_gene: .; v_gene: TRBV25-1; abundance: .; j_gene: TRBJ1-2; len: 13; CDR3aa: CASRLSSNYGYTF; CDR3nt: TGTGCCAGCAGACTCTCCTCTAACTATGGCTACACCTTC
d_gene: TRBD1; v_gene: TRBV11-1; abundance: .; j_gene: TRBJ1-2; len: 15; CDR3aa: CASSLTGTGNYGYTF; CDR3nt: TGTGCCAGCAGCTTAACCGGGACAGGGAACTATGGCTACACCTTC
d_gene: .; v_gene: TRBV14; abundance: .; j_gene: TRBJ1-2; len: 16; CDR3aa: CASSPDRTAGNYGYTF; CDR3nt: TGTGCCAGCAGCCCAGACCGAACAGCCGGCAACTATGGCTACACCTTC
d_gene: .; v_gene: TRBV7-2; abundance: .; j_gene: TRBJ1-6; len: 13; CDR3aa: CASSETLRSPLHF; CDR3nt: TGTGCCAGCAGTGAGACACTGAGATCACCCCTCCACTTT
d_gene: TRBD2; v_gene: TRBV3-1/TRBV3-2; abundance: .; j_gene: TRBJ2-5; len: 18; CDR3aa: CASSFSPTSGTFKETQYF; CDR3nt: TGTGCCAGCAGTTTCTCACCGACTAGCGGCACTTTTAAAGAGACCCAGTACTTC
d_gene: TRBD2; v_gene: TRBV6-6; abundance: once; j_gene: TRBJ2-2; len: 14; CDR3aa: CASRGLANTGELFF; CDR3nt: TGTGCCAGCAGGGGACTAGCGAACACCGGGGAGCTGTTTTTT
d_gene: TRBD1; v_gene: TRBV7-2; abundance: .; j_gene: TRBJ1-2; len: 17; CDR3aa: CASSPRAGQGRDYGYTF; CDR3nt: TGTGCCAGCAGCCCCCGCGCCGGACAGGGGCGGGACTATGGCTACACCTTC
d_gene: .; v_gene: TRBV7-3; abundance: .; j_gene: TRBJ2-5; len: 13; CDR3aa: CASSLTGGETQYF; CDR3nt: TGTGCCAGCAGCTTAACAGGGGGAGAGACCCAGTACTTC
d_gene: TRBD1; v_gene: TRBV7-9; abundance: .; j_gene: TRBJ1-4; len: 18; CDR3aa: CASSLISGQGATNEKLFF; CDR3nt: TGTGCCAGCAGCTTAATTTCCGGACAGGGGGCAACTAATGAAAAACTGTTTTTT
d_gene: .; v_gene: TRBV4-1; abundance: .; j_gene: TRBJ1-2; len: 14; CDR3aa: CASSQVGAIYGYTF; CDR3nt: TGCGCCAGCAGCCAAGTAGGGGCTATCTATGGCTACACCTTC
d_gene: .; v_gene: TRBV9; abundance: .; j_gene: TRBJ2-2; len: 16; CDR3aa: CASSGRPGRMSGELFF; CDR3nt: TGTGCCAGCAGCGGAAGACCGGGGAGGATGTCCGGGGAGCTGTTTTTT